This T cell receptor beta chain was identified during a study of blood T cell repertoires in COVID-19. Study-wide context: T cells, B-cell-depleted T cells, or PBMCs supplied cDNA or gDNA.

In the source study's methods: Amplification of reference gene primers was used by the study to estimate nucleated cell counts. Produced via immunoSEQ multiplex PCR; TCRdb's table is partial and in-frame only. V, J and clone size were drawn from that table, and D and trimming were deduced from the DNA. The sample lists 200,000 to 250,000 clones; roughly 82% were seen once. The clonotype originates from an elderly woman with active or convalescent COVID-19. The sample comprised peripheral blood.

Written as DNA, the CDR3 is TGTGCCAGCAGTGAAGCGCTGGGGGAGGGCCTATCTTCCTACGAGCAGTACTTC. Protein sequence: CASSEALGEGLSSYEQYF. The chain combines TRBV2 with TRBJ2-7; 7 bases map to TRBD2. The CDR3 length is 18 residues. J gave up 1 base and V 0 bases, and 12 bases lay outside the gene matches. CDR1 and CDR2 from the germline V gene are SNHLY and FYNNEI. The complete variable domain, with remaining parts taken from reference TRBV2 and TRBJ2-7, reads EPEVTQTPSHQVTQMGQEVILRCVPISNHLYFYWYRQILGQKVEFLVSFYNNEISEKSEIFDDQFSVERPDGSNFTLKIRSTKLEDSAMYFCASSEALGEGLSSYEQYFGPGTRLTVT.